This T cell receptor (beta chain) emerged from a study of control samples from healthy donors and cancer patients. Libraries were prepared by immunoSEQ multiplex PCR; TCRdb keeps only in-frame clonotypes and omits some of them. The profile covers some 120,000 clones, with around 87% appearing a single time and around 8.7% taken by the ten largest. Germline CDR1 reads KGHSH; CDR2 reads LQKENI. Trimming took off 4 bases at V and 1 base at J, with 16 bases between the two ends. This CDR3 is 16 amino acids long. This clonotype was obtained from a man in his forties or fifties in good health. This rearrangement joins TRBV18 to TRBJ1-1, with D possibly TRBD1 on 5 matching bases. Sequencing input: blood. The CDR3 is CASSLLATAQNTEAFF. For the CDR3, the DNA is TGTGCCAGCTCACTATTAGCGACAGCCCAGAACACTGAAGCTTTCTTT. Supplemented by reference TRBV18 and TRBJ1-1, the full variable domain reads NAGVMQNPRHLVRRRGQEARLRCSPMKGHSHVYWYRQLPEEGLKFMVYLQKENIIDESGMPKERFSAEFPKEGPSILRIQQVVRGDSAAYFCASSLLATAQNTEAFFGQGTRLTVV.